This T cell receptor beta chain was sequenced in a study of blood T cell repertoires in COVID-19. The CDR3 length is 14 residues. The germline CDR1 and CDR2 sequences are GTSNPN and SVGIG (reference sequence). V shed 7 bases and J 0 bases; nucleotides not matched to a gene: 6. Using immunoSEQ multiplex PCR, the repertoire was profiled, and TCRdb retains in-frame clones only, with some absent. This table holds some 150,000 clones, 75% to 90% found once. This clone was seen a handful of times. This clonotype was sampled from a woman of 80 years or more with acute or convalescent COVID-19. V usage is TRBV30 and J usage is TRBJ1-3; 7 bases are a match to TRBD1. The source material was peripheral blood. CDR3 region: CASARGVSGNTIYF. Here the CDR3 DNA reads TGTGCCTCCGCCAGGGGGGTCTCTGGAAACACCATATATTTT.